These 15 T cell receptor beta chains originate from one sample sequenced in a study of blood T cells in healthy people across ages (dated by TCRdb to 2015 to 2017). Preparation of the library involved 5' RACE. TCRdb shows the sequencer as Illumina HiSeq 2500. A second PCR of roughly 6 to 11 cycles was run with a J-beta primer mix and a sample-barcoded 5' primer. TCRdb reworked the public reads: Q25 trimming with fastp, MiXCR clone assembly, productive beta chains retained. Entries are consolidated by CDR3 protein sequence, retaining the most common genes and DNA. Across this sample there are 1.5 million to 1.9 million distinct CDR3 sequences, with under 55% seen only once. The top ten hold about 3.8% of the sample. Sequencing was done on a sample of blood. These receptors all stem from a woman aged 18-30 years in good health.

The V gene is TRBV7-2, the J gene TRBJ2-3, with 13 bases lining up with TRBD2. Germline CDR1 SGHTA, CDR2 FQGNSA. CDR3 size: 16 residues. V lost 5 bases and J lost 4; bases outside the gene matches: 6. DNA for the CDR3: TGTGCCAGCAGCAGGACTAGCGGGAGTTCCGCAGATACGCAGTATTTT. This translates into CASSRTSGSSADTQYF.

Worth noting for this clonotype: The junction departs from germline at one end; a sequencing error may be responsible. V gene TRBV20-1 combines with J gene TRBJ1-6; D is ambiguous. CDR3 size: 14 residues. Germline V gives CDR1 DFQATT, CDR2 SNEGSKA (reference sequence). In nucleotides, the CDR3 is TGCAGTGCTAGAAATACTTTTGAGGATTCACCACTCCACTTT. Protein: CSARNTFEDSPLHF.

J is TRBJ2-3 and V is TRBV4-3, with TRBD2 matching 10 bases. CDR3 size: 18 residues. V lost 0 bases, J lost 8 bases, and 14 bases stayed unmatched. In germline, CDR1 is LGHNA, CDR2 YSLEER. The CDR3 spells CASSQDIPASGGPGTQYF. CDR3 DNA: TGCGCCAGCAGCCAAGATATCCCGGCTAGCGGGGGTCCAGGTACGCAGTATTTT.

This clonotype was observed a few times. The chain has TRBV10-3 and TRBJ2-5; 13 bases align to TRBD2. From germline, CDR1 is ENHRY and CDR2 SYGVKD. The CDR3 extends over 15 amino acids. Germline trimming cut 4 bases from V and 5 bases from J; bases unmatched to any gene: 4. CDR3 amino acids: CAISGGLAGVETQYF. CDR3 in DNA: TGTGCCATCAGTGGAGGACTAGCGGGAGTGGAGACCCAGTACTTC.

This clonotype was observed at least ten times. This chain uses TRBV12-3 or TRBV12-4 with TRBJ1-2; D remains ambiguous. The length of the CDR3 is 14 residues. V was cut by 2 bases and J by 4 bases, with 11 bases left in between. The CDR3 spells CASSLLPSSYGYTF. CDR3 DNA sequence: TGTGCCAGCAGTTTACTACCGTCTTCCTATGGCTACACCTTC.

The sample holds a few counts of this clonotype. The chain joins TRBV9 to TRBJ2-1; 10 positions match TRBD2. The CDR3 consists of 15 residues. The V and J ends lost 4 bases and 5 bases, in that order; junction bases with no gene match: 6. Germline CDR1 reads SGDLS; CDR2 reads YYNGEE. CDR3 residues: CASSTLAGHHNEQFF. CDR3 bases: TGTGCCAGCAGCACACTAGCGGGGCATCACAATGAGCAGTTCTTC.

The genes are TRBV28 and TRBJ2-4; the D is unclear. CDR1 is MDHEN and CDR2 is SYDVKM in the germline V gene. V lost 4 bases to trimming and J lost 0 bases, with 7 bases between them. CDR3 length equals 14 residues. Here the CDR3 DNA reads TGTGCCAGCAGTTATGTCTTAGCCAAAAACATTCAGTACTTC. It encodes CASSYVLAKNIQYF.

The chain links TRBV5-4 to TRBJ1-1, with 7 nucleotides matching TRBD1. Unmatched junction bases numbered 5, after V lost 2 bases and J lost 1 base. CDR1 SGHNT and CDR2 YYREEE come from the germline V gene (reference sequence). This CDR3 is 15 amino acids long. As DNA, the CDR3 is TGTGCCAGCAGCTTTGAGGGGGCGAGGAACACTGAAGCTTTCTTT. Its protein product is CASSFEGARNTEAFF.

The gene calls are TRBV12-3 or TRBV12-4 and TRBJ2-3, with 9 bases matching TRBD2. J lost 4 bases, V lost 2 bases, and 10 bases had no gene match. This CDR3 comprises 17 residues. The CDR3 sequence: CASSLSLTSGSADTQYF. In nucleotides, the CDR3 is TGTGCCAGCAGTTTATCCCTGACTAGCGGTAGCGCAGATACGCAGTATTTT.

This CDR3 reads CASSLETSSPLHF. The CDR3 DNA reads as TGCGCCAGCAGCCTCGAGACGAGTTCACCCCTCCACTTT. The J gene is TRBJ1-6, the V gene TRBV5-1; D gene uncertain. CDR3 size: 13 residues. Germline V gives CDR1 SGHRS, CDR2 YFSETQ. The V end was cut by 4 bases, the J end by 9 bases, with 11 bases between.

This chain connects TRBV29-1 to TRBJ2-1, with 7 bases matching TRBD2. CDR3 length equals 13 residues. The germline gives CDR1 SQVTM, CDR2 ANQGSEA. Trimming cost V 5 bases and J 0 bases; bases outside gene matches: 1. The DNA for the CDR3 is TGCAGCGTTTGCGGGAGCTCCTACAATGAGCAGTTCTTC. Translated, it gives CSVCGSSYNEQFF.

DNA for the CDR3: TGTGCCAGCAGCCTCGGGACAGGCCTTGAGTACACCTTC. Its translation: CASSLGTGLEYTF. The V call is TRBV7-2, the J call TRBJ1-2; 8 bases align to TRBD1. The ends lost 5 bases at V and 11 bases at J; junction bases unmatched: 10. Germline V CDR1 and CDR2: SGHTA, FQGNSA. CDR3 length: 13 residues.

This clonotype was seen once. This sequence joins TRBV4-1 and TRBJ2-2, with D unclear. Trimming shortened V by 4 bases and J by 4 bases, and 10 bases separated the two germline ends. The CDR3 extends over 14 amino acids. Germline V gene data show CDR1 as MGHRA and CDR2 as YSYEKL. CDR3 DNA: TGCGCCAGCAGCCTCACTCGAGCCACCGGGGAGCTGTTTTTT. Translating it yields CASSLTRATGELFF.

Remarks on this clonotype: A read error may account for a junction end that differs from germline. The rearrangement joins TRBV10-3 to TRBJ2-1; tentative D call: TRBD2 (5 bases). The V gene's germline CDR1 is ENHRY and CDR2 SYGVKD. This CDR3 region has 15 residues. The CDR3, as DNA: TGTGCCATCAGTGAGTCTCCCGGGATGCACAAGGAGCAGTTCTTC. Translated, it gives CAISESPGMHKEQFF.

This clonotype was seen a handful of times. This chain links TRBV4-1 with TRBJ1-1; D may be TRBD1 (5 bases). The germline gives CDR1 MGHRA, CDR2 YSYEKL. V was clipped by 1 base and J by 5 bases, with 11 bases between them. The CDR3 is 14 amino acids. In nucleotides, the CDR3 is TGCGCCAGCAGCCAAGGATTCCGACAGACTGAAGCTTTCTTT. Translated, it gives CASSQGFRQTEAFF.